This T cell receptor (beta chain) stems from a study of T cell repertoires in cytomegalovirus infection (dated by TCRdb to between 2017 and 2020). With regard to the full study: Alongside well-studied HLA-B-restricted epitopes, the peptide stimulations were aimed at recently identified HLA-C-restricted CMV epitopes, whose presentation resists viral immunomodulation. Donor HLA type was relevant to the analysis, because carriage of CMV infection together with the matching HLA type was indicated by public TCR beta signatures. Results and caveats for the whole study, not just this receptor: Cumulative frequency of public TCR beta family members discriminated carriers of CMV infection plus the relevant HLA type in this cohort and an independent roughly 330-donor cohort. In the ex vivo response, HLA-C-restricted CMV-specific TCR beta clonotypes were dominant, and in two of eight donors the single most frequent clonotype came from this HLA-C-restricted group.

Comments on this clonotype: No cognate antigen has been identified for it. Per-base qualities were not stored, and no clone one base away is much larger.

Relative to germline, V is 5 bases shorter and J is 9 bases shorter, with 14 bases between their ends. From its cysteine to its phenylalanine, the CDR3 spans 13 amino acids. The entry retains the CDR3 DNA only, 39 bases that are in frame from base 1. CDR1 and CDR2 (MNHEY, SMNVEV) derive from the germline V gene (reference sequence). The treatment or condition label on this specimen signifies: in vitro stimulation with specific CMV peptide epitopes to enrich CMV-specific T cells. The instrument was an Illumina HiSeq 1500. The public reads were run again by TCRdb, first through fastp at Q25 and then through MiXCR, and only productive beta chains were kept. Records with the same CDR3 protein are collapsed into one entry carrying the most frequent genes and DNA. This sample has about 770,000 distinct CDR3 sequences in its table, and 25% to 30% of those were observed once. 13% of the sample goes to the ten largest clones.

The source is a human donor in good health (CMV status not recorded). Some clones in this sample may be carry-over from other donors' samples. The sample was cultured CD8+ T cells from PBMCs, taken from culture after CMV antigen stimulation. The V gene is TRBV27 and the J gene is TRBJ1-5; a tentative D match to TRBD1 spans 5 bases. The DNA sequence is TGTGCCAGCAGTGGGGGGGGTTCGGGGCCCCAGCATTTT. It is translated as CASSGGGSGPQHF.